Below, 21 T cell receptor beta chains from the same sample are listed, as sequenced in a study of early T cells in non-severe SARS-CoV-2 infection (dated by TCRdb to about 2021). The library was made by 5' RACE. TCRdb lists the instrument as NextSeq 500. In TCRdb, the public reads were trimmed at Q25 with fastp and aligned with MiXCR, with productive beta chains retained. Every CDR3 protein is listed once, alongside the most common genes and DNA of its rows. A total of some 30,000 distinct CDR3 sequences appear in this sample, 4.5% of them only once. The top ten clonotypes cover approximately 5.8% of the sample. Sequencing was done on a sample of whole blood. Receptors were obtained from an adult who was a healthcare worker with PCR-confirmed SARS-CoV-2 infection or an uninfected control (not recorded which).

This clonotype was recorded many times. V gene TRBV7-9 combines with J gene TRBJ2-3; D gene uncertain. CDR1 SEHNR and CDR2 FQNEAQ come from the germline V gene (reference sequence). The V and J ends lost 4 bases and 2 bases respectively, with 13 bases between them. The CDR3 consists of 15 residues. The chain's CDR3 is CASSSSDTSTDTQYF. CDR3 bases: TGTGCCAGCAGCTCCAGCGACACTTCCACAGATACGCAGTATTTT.

This clonotype came up many times. The chain employs TRBV5-1 and TRBJ2-7; TRBD2 is a possible D gene (5 bases). This CDR3 region has 12 residues. V was trimmed by 5 bases and J by 0 bases, leaving 6 bases between them. Germline-derived CDR1 and CDR2 are SGHRS and YFSETQ. CDR3 loop: CASRRDSYEQYF. CDR3 in DNA: TGCGCCAGCAGACGGGACTCCTACGAGCAGTACTTC.

This clonotype was seen repeatedly, ten times or more. This sequence joins TRBV25-1 and TRBJ1-5; D remains ambiguous. The V gene's germline CDR1 is MGHDK and CDR2 SYGVNS. Deletions cut 3 bases from V and 7 bases from J, with 16 bases between. This CDR3 comprises 15 residues. The CDR3 coding sequence is TGTGCCAGCAGTGAGAGAGGGTCTCTGGCCCAGCCCCAGCATTTT. Protein sequence: CASSERGSLAQPQHF.

This clonotype was counted between two and nine times. V is TRBV30 and J is TRBJ2-1; 9 nucleotides agree with TRBD2. CDR1 is GTSNPN and CDR2 is SVGIG in the germline V gene (reference sequence). This CDR3 has 15 residues. Losses at the gene ends were 8 bases for V and 3 bases for J; bases not matched to a gene: 11. CDR3 in amino acids: CAGRGLAGIYNEQFF. DNA for the CDR3: TGTGCCGGACGAGGGCTAGCGGGGATCTACAATGAGCAGTTCTTC.

At least ten counts were recorded for this clonotype. The chain joins TRBV12-3 or TRBV12-4 to TRBJ1-1; 9 bases align to TRBD1. The CDR3 is 16 amino acids. Trimming at V came to 3 bases and at J to 2 bases, leaving 7 bases not matched to a gene. The CDR3 here is CASSFYGTGRNTEAFF. The CDR3 DNA reads as TGTGCCAGCAGTTTTTACGGGACAGGGCGCAACACTGAAGCTTTCTTT.

This clonotype came up many times. CDR3 region: CASSSTGAGGLYEQYF. CDR3 bases: TGTGCCAGCAGCTCAACCGGAGCAGGGGGCTTGTACGAGCAGTACTTC. The chain couples TRBV4-2 to TRBJ2-7; 8 bases fit TRBD1. Germline V CDR1 and CDR2: LGHNA, YNFKEQ. The CDR3 runs 16 residues. V lost 5 bases and J lost 4; bases outside the gene matches: 13.

The chain uses TRBV19 and TRBJ2-7; maybe TRBD2 (5 bases). Trimming stripped 1 base from V and 3 bases from J, with 13 bases between. From germline, CDR1 is LNHDA and CDR2 SQIVND (reference sequence). This CDR3 is 15 amino acids long. As DNA, the CDR3 is TGTGCCAGTAGTATAGCGCCTAGCAGAGACTACGAGCAGTACTTC. It yields the protein CASSIAPSRDYEQYF.

The rearrangement joins TRBV2 to TRBJ2-3, with 10 nucleotides matching TRBD1. Germline V gene lookup returns CDR1 SNHLY and CDR2 FYNNEI. The CDR3 is made up of 14 amino acids. V trimming: 7 bases; J trimming: 6 bases; junction bases outside the gene matches: 7. CDR3 nucleotide sequence: TGTGCCAGCATGACGACAGGGGGCTTTGATACGCAGTATTTT. This encodes CASMTTGGFDTQYF.

This clonotype is deemed large. This rearrangement joins TRBV7-3 to TRBJ1-1; weak D call: TRBD1 (6 bases). CDR1 is SGHTA, CDR2 FQGTGA, per germline. This CDR3 spans 14 amino acids. V was pared by 1 base and J by 8 bases, with 14 bases between. The CDR3 region is CASSLMGGPNEAFF. CDR3 DNA: TGTGCCAGCAGCTTAATGGGGGGCCCCAACGAAGCTTTCTTT.

This clonotype was counted ten times or more. The chain employs TRBV5-5 and TRBJ1-6; D may be TRBD1 (5 bases). The length of the CDR3 is 15 residues. Per germline, CDR1 SGHKS and CDR2 YYEKEE (reference sequence). Trimming left V 2 bases short and J 8 bases short, with 14 bases between. The CDR3 DNA reads as TGTGCCAGCAGCTTCCGGTGGCCGGGGGATTCACCCCTCCACTTT. Protein product: CASSFRWPGDSPLHF. The full variable domain, completed using reference TRBV5-5 and TRBJ1-6, is DAGVTQSPTHLIKTRGQQVTLRCSPISGHKSVSWYQQVLGQGPQFIFQYYEKEERGRGNFPDRFSARQFPNYSSELNVNALLLGDSALYLCASSFRWPGDSPLHFGNGTRLTVT.

The table lists this clonotype with many counts. One end of the junction does not line up with germline, which may come from a read error. The J gene is TRBJ1-4, the V gene TRBV15; D unresolved. The CDR3 totals 13 residues. In germline, CDR1 is LNHNV, CDR2 YYDKDF (reference sequence). CDR3 protein: CATNRDRLEKLFF. CDR3 DNA: TGTGCCACCAACAGAGATCGATTAGAAAAACTGTTTTTT.

This clonotype was found many times. The rearrangement uses TRBV7-3 and TRBJ2-3; D is unresolved. The CDR3 is 15 amino acids. V shed 4 bases and J shed 2 bases, with 13 bases lying between them. Germline V gene data show CDR1 as SGHTA and CDR2 as FQGTGA. The DNA for the CDR3 is TGTGCCAGCAGCTCTCGCTCAGACTCCACAGATACGCAGTATTTT. As protein: CASSSRSDSTDTQYF.

The sample holds many counts of this clonotype. This chain links TRBV30 with TRBJ1-2, with D perhaps matching TRBD1 (6 bases). Germline assignment: CDR1 GTSNPN and CDR2 SVGIG (reference sequence). V was shortened by 5 bases and J by 2 bases, with 12 bases between the two germline ends. This CDR3 contains 13 residues. The CDR3 DNA reads TGTGCCTGGGGCACAGGGAACAACTATGGCTACACCTTC. It yields the protein CAWGTGNNYGYTF.

The rearrangement links TRBV9 to TRBJ2-1; D ambiguous. V was trimmed by 0 bases and J by 0 bases, leaving 7 bases between them. The CDR3 runs to 15 residues. Germline lookup yields CDR1 SGDLS and CDR2 YYNGEE. The CDR3 loop reads CASSVVADSYNEQFF. The CDR3 region has the DNA TGTGCCAGCAGCGTAGTGGCGGACTCCTACAATGAGCAGTTCTTC.

This clonotype was counted only a few times. This chain links TRBV25-1 with TRBJ2-5; D gene unclear. With 9 bases removed from V and 0 bases from J, the gap between germline ends came to 8 bases. Germline assignment: CDR1 MGHDK and CDR2 SYGVNS. This CDR3 comprises 12 residues. This CDR3 is CARGIYQETQYF. In DNA form, the CDR3 reads TGTGCCAGGGGGATCTACCAAGAGACCCAGTACTTC.

This clonotype was observed many times. The chain joins TRBV7-8 to TRBJ2-7; D is possibly TRBD2 (5 bases). The CDR3 has 18 residues. Trimming removed 2 bases at V and 6 bases at J, with 26 bases between. From germline, CDR1 is SGHVS and CDR2 FQNEAQ. In DNA, the CDR3 is TGTGCCAGCAGCTTATTCTCTTTGTTATCGGGGATCGTCTCCGAGCAGTACTTC. As protein: CASSLFSLLSGIVSEQYF.

This clonotype appeared many times. The V call is TRBV6-4, the J call TRBJ2-3; no firm D call. The V gene lost 3 bases and the J gene lost 3 bases, with 10 bases spanning the gap. The CDR3 is made up of 14 amino acids. The germline V gene has CDR1 MRHNA and CDR2 SNTAGT. The CDR3 here is CASSEMAETDTQYF. The CDR3 DNA is TGTGCCAGCAGTGAAATGGCGGAAACAGATACGCAGTATTTT.

This clonotype was seen repeatedly, ten times or more. This chain connects TRBV7-2 to TRBJ1-3; a possible D gene is TRBD1 (5 bases). V was cut by 5 bases and J by 3 bases, with 14 bases left in between. Germline lookup yields CDR1 SGHTA and CDR2 FQGNSA. The CDR3 has 15 residues. The CDR3 spells CASSLVRGVGNTIYF. The CDR3 DNA is TGTGCCAGCAGCCTGGTTAGAGGGGTTGGAAACACCATATATTTT.

In this sample, this clonotype turned up many times. The rearrangement uses TRBV12-3 or TRBV12-4 and TRBJ1-1; 8 bases line up with TRBD1. The CDR3 is 15 amino acids. Unmatched junction bases numbered 7, after V lost 7 bases and J lost 0 bases. The DNA for the CDR3 is TGTGCCAGCACCGGGACAGGATTCATGAACACTGAAGCTTTCTTT. Translated, it gives CASTGTGFMNTEAFF.

This clonotype was observed a handful of times. The chain recombines TRBV7-2 with TRBJ1-2, with 7 bases identical to TRBD1. The CDR3 covers 16 residues. Germline assignment: CDR1 SGHTA and CDR2 FQGNSA. After removal of 0 bases from V and 2 bases from J, the junction contained 6 bases not matched to a gene. In DNA form, the CDR3 reads TGTGCCAGCAGCTTAGCGACAGGGCTTTCGAACTATGGCTACACCTTC. This encodes CASSLATGLSNYGYTF. Looking up the rest from reference TRBV7-2 and TRBJ1-2 gives the full variable domain: GAGVSQSPSNKVTEKGKDVELRCDPISGHTALYWYRQSLGQGLEFLIYFQGNSAPDKSGLPSDRFSAERTGGSVSTLTIQRTQQEDSAVYLCASSLATGLSNYGYTFGSGTRLTVV.

Points on this clonotype: A much bigger clone sits one base away, suggesting this may be a read error. This rearrangement joins TRBV5-1 to TRBJ2-7; 7 nucleotides agree with TRBD1. Germline values: CDR1 SGHRS, CDR2 YFSETQ. The V and J ends lost 0 bases and 6 bases, in that order; junction bases with no gene match: 18. The CDR3 spans 18 residues. The CDR3 reads CASSLDRPLYRGECEQYF. The CDR3, as DNA: TGCGCCAGCAGCTTGGACCGACCCCTTTACAGGGGCGAGTGCGAGCAGTACTTC.